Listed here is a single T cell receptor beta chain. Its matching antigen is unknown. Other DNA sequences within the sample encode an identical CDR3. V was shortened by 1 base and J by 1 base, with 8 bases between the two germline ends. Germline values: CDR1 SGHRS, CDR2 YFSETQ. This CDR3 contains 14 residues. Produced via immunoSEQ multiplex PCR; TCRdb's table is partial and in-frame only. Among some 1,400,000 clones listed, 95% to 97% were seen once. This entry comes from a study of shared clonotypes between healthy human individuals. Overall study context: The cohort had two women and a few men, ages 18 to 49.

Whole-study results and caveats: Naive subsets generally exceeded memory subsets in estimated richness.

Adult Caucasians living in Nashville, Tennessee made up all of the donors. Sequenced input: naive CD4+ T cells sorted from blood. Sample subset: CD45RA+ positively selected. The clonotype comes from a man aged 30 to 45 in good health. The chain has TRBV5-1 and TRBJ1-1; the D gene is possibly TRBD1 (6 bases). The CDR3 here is CASSLRGGNTEAFF. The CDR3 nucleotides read TGCGCCAGCAGCTTGAGAGGGGGGAACACTGAAGCTTTCTTT.